This T cell receptor beta chain was sequenced for a study of cytomegalovirus exposure and HLA in healthy donors. Turning to the study itself: Previous work identified roughly 110 million unique TCR beta sequences from around 200 million T cells. Unique TCRs numbering roughly 85 million, obtained from HLA-typed donors, made up an early data release. Study-level points and caveats: Earlier analysis found most TCR beta V segments productive about 87% or about 30% of the time.

13 Jbeta primers and 60 Vbeta primers were used for the PCR. Libraries were prepared by immunoSEQ multiplex PCR; TCRdb keeps only in-frame clonotypes and omits some of them. Of about 55,000 clones listed, about 80% are singletons. For this clone: What it recognizes is unknown.

This CDR3 spans 17 amino acids. CDR1 and CDR2 (germline): GTSNPN, SVGIG (reference sequence). Unmatched junction bases numbered 9, after V lost 2 bases and J lost 0 bases. The chain combines TRBV30 with TRBJ1-3; 8 bases are a match to TRBD1. Source material: PBMCs. The receptor's source is a female donor in good health and CMV-seronegative. The CDR3 is CAWSPGTGPLSGNTIYF. CDR3 coding DNA: TGTGCCTGGAGTCCCGGGACAGGCCCCCTCTCTGGAAACACCATATATTTT.